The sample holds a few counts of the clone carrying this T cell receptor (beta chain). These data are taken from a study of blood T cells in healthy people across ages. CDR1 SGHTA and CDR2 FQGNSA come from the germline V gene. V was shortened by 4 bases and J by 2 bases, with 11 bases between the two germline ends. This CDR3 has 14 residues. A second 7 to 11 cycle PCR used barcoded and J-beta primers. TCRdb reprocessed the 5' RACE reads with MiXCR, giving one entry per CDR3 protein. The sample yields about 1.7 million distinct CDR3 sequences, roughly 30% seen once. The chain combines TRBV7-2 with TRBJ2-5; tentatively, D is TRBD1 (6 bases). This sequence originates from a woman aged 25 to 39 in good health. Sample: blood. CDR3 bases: TGTGCCAGCAGCTCATTTGGACAGCAAGAGACCCAGTACTTC. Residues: CASSSFGQQETQYF.